These 20 T cell receptor beta chains came from one sample sequenced in a study of cytomegalovirus exposure and HLA in healthy donors. Vbeta (60) and Jbeta (13) primers were used in the PCR. TCRdb's copy holds only in-frame clones and misses some; the assay was immunoSEQ multiplex PCR. The table records approximately 200,000 clones, about four fifths of them present only once. Sequencing input: PBMCs. Receptors were obtained from a woman in her thirties in good health and CMV-seropositive.

This clone was detected a few times. The rearrangement links TRBV28 to TRBJ1-2; no reliable D call. V lost 4 bases to trimming and J lost 4 bases, with 10 bases between them. Looked up from germline, CDR1 is MDHEN and CDR2 is SYDVKM. The CDR3 has 13 amino acids. Here the CDR3 reads CASSSTRLYGYTF. The CDR3 DNA reads TGTGCCAGCAGTTCAACTCGCCTCTATGGCTACACCTTC.

The V call is TRBV10-3, the J call TRBJ2-2; perhaps TRBD2 as D (5 bases). Germline CDR1 and CDR2: ENHRY and SYGVKD. The CDR3 extends over 15 amino acids. V was cut by 3 bases and J by 1 base, with 9 bases left in between. The CDR3 sequence is CAISDTGKNTGELFF. DNA of the CDR3: TGTGCCATCAGTGACACGGGAAAGAACACCGGGGAGCTGTTTTTT.

The chain combines TRBV4-2 with TRBJ2-7; weak D call: TRBD1 (5 bases). The CDR3 loop spans 16 amino acids. Germline V gene data show CDR1 as LGHNA and CDR2 as YNFKEQ. V was clipped by 0 bases and J by 3 bases, with 15 bases between them. The CDR3 nucleotides are TGTGCCAGCAGCCAAGAAATTGGGGCAGTGGACTACGAGCAGTACTTC. Translating gives CASSQEIGAVDYEQYF.

The chain uses TRBV7-9 and TRBJ2-7; the D gene is possibly TRBD2 (6 bases). Germline V lookup: CDR1 SEHNR, CDR2 FQNEAQ (reference sequence). Trimming removed 5 bases from V and 0 bases from J, with 11 bases in between. This CDR3 region has 14 residues. This CDR3 is CASSLGGTSYEQYF. The CDR3 DNA reads TGTGCCAGCAGCCTTGGGGGGACCTCCTACGAGCAGTACTTC.

This rearrangement joins TRBV7-9 to TRBJ2-7, with TRBD2 identical over 7 bases. This CDR3 has 13 amino acids. In germline, CDR1 is SEHNR, CDR2 FQNEAQ (reference sequence). The trim removed 5 bases at V and 2 bases at J, leaving 3 bases unmatched. The chain's CDR3 is CASSRGVPYEQYF. The CDR3 bases are TGTGCCAGCAGCCGGGGGGTTCCCTACGAGCAGTACTTC. The variable domain in full, completed from reference TRBV7-9 and TRBJ2-7, reads DTGVSQNPRHKITKRGQNVTFRCDPISEHNRLYWYRQTLGQGPEFLTYFQNEAQLEKSRLLSDRFSAERPKGSFSTLEIQRTEQGDSAMYLCASSRGVPYEQYFGPGTRLTVT.

The chain carries TRBV28 and TRBJ2-3; no clear D gene. This CDR3 comprises 18 residues. Trimming took 7 bases from V and 0 from J, leaving 23 bases between them. Germline-derived CDR1 and CDR2 are MDHEN and SYDVKM. The DNA for the CDR3 is TGTGCCAGCAACCCCCCCGTGGGCCCCACTTCTAGCACAGATACGCAGTATTTT. Its translation is CASNPPVGPTSSTDTQYF.

CDR3 nucleotide sequence: TGTGCCAGTAGTATGGGCAGGGACAGGACGAACACTGAAGCTTTCTTT. This translates into CASSMGRDRTNTEAFF. J is TRBJ1-1 and V is TRBV19; 8 bases align to TRBD1. The germline V gene encodes CDR1 LNHDA and CDR2 SQIVND (reference sequence). CDR3 length: 16 amino acids. The J segment lost 1 base and the V segment lost 3 bases, leaving 7 bases of the junction unmatched.

The chain carries TRBV10-1 and TRBJ1-6; tentatively, D is TRBD1 (6 bases). V lost 0 bases, J lost 7 bases, and 16 bases lay in between. Germline-derived CDR1 and CDR2 are WNHNN and SYGVQD (reference sequence). The CDR3 is 17 residues long. CDR3 DNA: TGCGCCAGCAGTGAGTCGAGTTGGGGGCCTGGGAATTCACCCCTCCACTTT. Translated, it gives CASSESSWGPGNSPLHF.

Worth noting for this clone: The sample carries other DNA sequences with the same CDR3. The chain joins TRBV7-2 to TRBJ2-7; a possible D gene is TRBD2 (6 bases). Germline CDR1 SGHTA, CDR2 FQGNSA. The CDR3 totals 13 residues. V was shortened by 3 bases and J by 0 bases, with 6 bases between the two germline ends. The CDR3 bases are TGTGCCAGCAGCTTCGGGAGCTCCTACGAGCAGTACTTC. It codes for CASSFGSSYEQYF.

Details on this clone: A junction end diverges from the germline sequence, so it may reflect a read error. This chain uses TRBV7-9 with TRBJ2-2; maybe TRBD1 (6 bases). Per the germline V gene, CDR1 is SEHNR and CDR2 is FQNEAQ (reference sequence). CDR3 length: 15 amino acids. This CDR3 is CASSLYIGQTEELFF. Here the CDR3 DNA reads TGTGCCAGCAGCTTATACATCGGACAGACCGAGGAGCTGTTTTTT.

The V call is TRBV28, the J call TRBJ2-1; the match to TRBD2 covers 7 bases. The CDR3 runs 17 residues. Germline V gene lookup returns CDR1 MDHEN and CDR2 SYDVKM. V was pared by 6 bases and J by 2 bases, with 13 bases of the junction left unmatched. CDR3 in amino acids: CASSLVGWGRAYNEQFF. The CDR3 region has the DNA TGTGCCAGCAGCTTGGTGGGATGGGGGAGGGCCTACAATGAGCAGTTCTTC.

This chain uses TRBV7-9 with TRBJ2-3; D is undetermined. The germline V and J ends were trimmed by 7 bases and 5 bases, with 16 bases remaining between them. CDR1 is SEHNR, CDR2 FQNEAQ, per germline (reference sequence). This CDR3 has 14 residues. The CDR3 DNA reads TGTGCCAGCACCCTACCCCCGCTAGAAGATACGCAGTATTTT. Encoded protein: CASTLPPLEDTQYF. Looking up the rest from reference TRBV7-9 and TRBJ2-3 gives the full variable domain: DTGVSQNPRHKITKRGQNVTFRCDPISEHNRLYWYRQTLGQGPEFLTYFQNEAQLEKSRLLSDRFSAERPKGSFSTLEIQRTEQGDSAMYLCASTLPPLEDTQYFGPGTRLTVL.

The genes are TRBV7-9 and TRBJ2-7, with D possibly matching TRBD1 (6 bases). Germline CDR1 reads SEHNR; CDR2 reads FQNEAQ (reference sequence). Trimming removed 1 base from V and 1 base from J, with 17 bases in between. This CDR3 is 17 amino acids long. The chain's CDR3 is CASSLVRIGGASYEQYF. In DNA, the CDR3 is TGTGCCAGCAGCTTAGTCCGGATAGGGGGAGCGTCCTACGAGCAGTACTTC.

The J gene is TRBJ1-1, the V gene TRBV28, with TRBD1 matching over 7 bases. J gave up 8 bases and V 5 bases, and 11 bases lay outside the gene matches. The CDR3 spans 14 residues. Looked up from germline, CDR1 is MDHEN and CDR2 is SYDVKM. The CDR3 spells CASSPPGTAIEAFF. The CDR3 DNA is TGTGCCAGCAGTCCCCCCGGGACAGCAATCGAAGCTTTCTTT.

This chain joins TRBV5-8 and TRBJ2-3; 9 bases are a match to TRBD2. The CDR3 consists of 16 residues. Germline CDR1 reads SGHTS; CDR2 reads YDEGEE. V shed 4 bases, J shed 1 base, and the junction held 7 bases outside the gene matches. The CDR3, as DNA: TGTGCCAGCAGCACTGATGCGGGAGGGCGCACAGATACGCAGTATTTT. It yields the protein CASSTDAGGRTDTQYF.

The chain carries TRBV5-1 and TRBJ1-1; TRBD1 might be the D (6 bases). The ends were cut back, 7 bases at V and 7 bases at J, with 26 bases in the middle. The CDR3 totals 16 residues. CDR1 SGHRS and CDR2 YFSETQ come from the germline V gene. The CDR3 loop is CASSRGDRDIGGEAFF. In DNA form, the CDR3 reads TGCGCCAGCTCCCGGGGGGATAGGGACATTGGGGGTGAAGCTTTCTTT.

The CDR3 protein is CAISPASGKSYNEQFF. The DNA of the CDR3 is TGTGCCATCAGCCCGGCTAGCGGGAAATCCTACAATGAGCAGTTCTTC. This chain uses TRBV10-3 with TRBJ2-1, with 9 bases identical to TRBD2. The length of the CDR3 is 16 residues. Germline CDR1 ENHRY, CDR2 SYGVKD. Trimming removed 6 bases from V and 1 base from J; junction bases left unmatched: 7.

This sequence joins TRBV6-5 and TRBJ1-1; D not certain. Deletions cut 8 bases from V and 0 bases from J, with 13 bases between. Germline lookup yields CDR1 MNHEY and CDR2 SVGAGI. The CDR3 consists of 14 residues. CDR3 residues: CASFRSGLNTEAFF. The DNA for the CDR3 is TGTGCCAGCTTTAGGTCAGGCTTGAACACTGAAGCTTTCTTT.

The chain joins TRBV6-1 to TRBJ1-5, with D possibly TRBD1 on 6 matching bases. Germline V lookup: CDR1 MNHNS, CDR2 SASEGT. V lost 6 bases, J lost 4 bases, and 16 bases lay in between. The CDR3 has 15 residues. The DNA for the CDR3 is TGTGCCAGCAGCCGAGACAGGAACTTTAATCAGCCCCAGCATTTT. Protein product: CASSRDRNFNQPQHF.

V usage is TRBV27 and J usage is TRBJ1-2; 8 nucleotides line up with TRBD1. J gave up 5 bases and V 6 bases, and 2 bases lay outside the gene matches. Germline-derived CDR1 and CDR2 are MNHEY and SMNVEV (reference sequence). The length of the CDR3 is 12 residues. CDR3 nucleotide sequence: TGTGCCAGCAGCGGACAGGGTTATGGCTACACCTTC. This gives the protein CASSGQGYGYTF.